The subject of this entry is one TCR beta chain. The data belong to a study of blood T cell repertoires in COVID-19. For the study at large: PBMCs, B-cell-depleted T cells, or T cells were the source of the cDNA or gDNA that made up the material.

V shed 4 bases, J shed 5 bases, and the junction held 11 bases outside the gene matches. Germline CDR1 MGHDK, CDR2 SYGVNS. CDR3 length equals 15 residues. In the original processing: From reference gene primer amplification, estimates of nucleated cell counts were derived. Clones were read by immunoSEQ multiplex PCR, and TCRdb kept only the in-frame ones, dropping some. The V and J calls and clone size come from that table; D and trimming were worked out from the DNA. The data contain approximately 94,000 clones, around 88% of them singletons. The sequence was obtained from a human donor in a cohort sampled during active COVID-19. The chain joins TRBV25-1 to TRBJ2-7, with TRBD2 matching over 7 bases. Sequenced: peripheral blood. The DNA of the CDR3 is TGTGCCAGCAGTGGTCTAGGAACGGGAGGAAACGAGCAGTACTTC. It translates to CASSGLGTGGNEQYF.